Sequencing of this TCR beta chain was carried out in a study of T-cell reconstitution after alpha-beta-depleted transplantation in children. Unique molecular identifiers were incorporated when the TCRbeta library was constructed. One entry per CDR3 protein results from TCRdb running MiXCR on the PCR reads. The sample holds roughly 590,000 distinct CDR3 sequences, around a sixth seen once. Deletions cut 1 base from V and 1 base from J, with 10 bases between. There are 15 residues in the CDR3. Germline-derived CDR1 and CDR2 are SGHTA and FQGTGA. Sequencing used PBMCs from the stem cell graft donor, obtained from the stem cell graft. The TCR sequence derives from a human donor who donated a stem cell graft to a child with acute myeloid leukemia. This chain connects TRBV7-3 to TRBJ1-1, with D possibly being TRBD1 (6 bases). The CDR3 coding sequence is TGTGCCAGCAGCTTAAAATCAGGGGCGAACACTGAAGCTTTCTTT. Its protein product is CASSLKSGANTEAFF. The variable domain in full, completed from reference TRBV7-3 and TRBJ1-1, reads GAGVSQTPSNKVTEKGKYVELRCDPISGHTALYWYRQSLGQGPEFLIYFQGTGAADDSGLPNDRFFAVRPEGSVSTLKIQRTERGDSAVYLCASSLKSGANTEAFFGQGTRLTVV.